A selection of T cell receptor beta chains follows, all from one sample in a study of technical replicates of blood from several donors. Clones were read by immunoSEQ multiplex PCR, and TCRdb kept only the in-frame ones, dropping some. This sample has just over 60,000 clones, with around 87% found just once. The source material was PBMCs. These receptors were collected from a human donor in good health. Some clones in this sample may be carry-over from other donors' samples. CDR3s include the opening cysteine and the closing phenylalanine or tryptophan. D genes are given only for firm matches. Only part of the rows carry a size: once, few, many, or a class if the clone is expanded.

v_gene	j_gene	abundance	d_gene	CDR3nt	CDR3aa
TRBV7-8	TRBJ2-5	few	TRBD1	TGTGCCAGCAGCCCCAACTTAATCCGGACAGGGGTTCTGGCCCAGTACTTC	CASSPNLIRTGVLAQYF
TRBV30	TRBJ2-1	NA	NA	TGTGCCTGGAGTGTAGAGTGGCGGATTGACGACAATGAGCAGTTCTTC	CAWSVEWRIDDNEQFF
TRBV5-4	TRBJ1-3	NA	TRBD1	TGTGCCAGCAGCCTGACAGGGTCTGGAAACACCATATATTTT	CASSLTGSGNTIYF
TRBV14	TRBJ1-5	NA	NA	TGTGCCAGCAGCCAGGGCGCTCAGCCCCAGCATTTT	CASSQGAQPQHF
TRBV2	TRBJ1-2	once	TRBD1	TGTGCCAGCAGGGACAGGGGTAGTAGCTATGGCTACACCTTC	CASRDRGSSYGYTF
TRBV19	TRBJ1-1	NA	TRBD1	TGTGCCAGTAGTAACAGGGGGTTCGACACTGAAGCTTTCTTT	CASSNRGFDTEAFF
TRBV7-8	TRBJ2-7	few	NA	TGTGCCAGCAGCCGTGACAGGGGCCGAAGGGGGGGGTTATACGAGCAGTACTTC	CASSRDRGRRGGLYEQYF
TRBV27	TRBJ2-7	NA	TRBD1	TGTGCCAGCAGTCCGGGACAGAACACCTACGAGCAGTACTTC	CASSPGQNTYEQYF
TRBV2	TRBJ2-7	NA	NA	TGTGCCAGCAGTGGAGAACCCTACGAGCAGTACTTC	CASSGEPYEQYF
TRBV6-1	TRBJ1-1	NA	NA	TGTGCCAGCAGCTCGACAGGGAACACTGAAGCTTTCTTT	CASSSTGNTEAFF
TRBV4-3	TRBJ2-7	NA	NA	TGCGCCAGCAGCCAGTCCGCCCAGGCAGATTACCACGAGCAGTACTTC	CASSQSAQADYHEQYF
TRBV19	TRBJ1-2	NA	NA	TGTGCCAGTAGTTCGCCGGGGGGGGCCCGCCCCGGCTACACCTTC	CASSSPGGARPGYTF
TRBV9	TRBJ1-3	NA	NA	TGTGCCAGCAGCCCAAACCGGGGTTCAGCTGGAAACACCATATATTTT	CASSPNRGSAGNTIYF
TRBV27	TRBJ2-3	NA	TRBD1	TGTGCCAGCAGTTCTCCAGGGGGTACCTTAACAGATACGCAGTATTTT	CASSSPGGTLTDTQYF
TRBV19	TRBJ2-2	NA	NA	TGTGCCAGTAGTACTAGCAGCCTTCCAGGCGGGGAGCTGTTTTTT	CASSTSSLPGGELFF
TRBV5-6	TRBJ2-1	NA	TRBD2	TGTGCCAGCAGCCCGGAAGGGACTAGCGGGAGAAATGAGCAGTTCTTC	CASSPEGTSGRNEQFF
TRBV15	TRBJ2-7	NA	NA	TGTGCCACCAGCAGAGATCAGTTCGGAGCAACCTACGAGCAGTACTTC	CATSRDQFGATYEQYF
TRBV4-1	TRBJ2-2	NA	NA	TGCGCCAGCAGTCATTCCGTTTTGCGGGGTACAAGGACCGGGGAGCTGTTTTTT	CASSHSVLRGTRTGELFF
TRBV7-6	TRBJ2-5	NA	TRBD2	TGTGCCAGCAGCTTTGAAGCGGGAGAGCGAGAGACCCAGTACTTC	CASSFEAGERETQYF
TRBV5-6	TRBJ2-7	NA	TRBD1	TGTGCCAGCAGCCCTGGGACAGGGGCCTACGAGCAGTACTTC	CASSPGTGAYEQYF
TRBV6-1	TRBJ1-1	few	NA	TGTGCCAGCAGTCCCCAGGAGAACACTGAAGCTTTCTTT	CASSPQENTEAFF
TRBV9	TRBJ2-1	NA	NA	TGTGCCAGCACCTCGGGGGAGAGCTCCTACAATGAGCAGTTCTTC	CASTSGESSYNEQFF
TRBV28	TRBJ2-7	NA	TRBD1	TGTGCCAGCAGTTTAAAGACAGGGCACTCCTACGAGCAGTACTTC	CASSLKTGHSYEQYF
TRBV18	TRBJ1-1	once	TRBD1	TGTGCCAGCCGACAGGGCAGGAACACTGAAGCTTTCTTT	CASRQGRNTEAFF
TRBV4-2	TRBJ2-1	NA	TRBD1	TGTGCCAGCAGCCAAAAGACAGGGGGTGACAATGAGCAGTTCTTC	CASSQKTGGDNEQFF
TRBV7-2	TRBJ2-5	NA	TRBD1	TGTGCCAGCAGTACACTACTGGGACAGCAGGAGACCCAGTACTTC	CASSTLLGQQETQYF
TRBV18	TRBJ1-5	NA	TRBD1	TGTGCCAGCTCACCCGCAGGGGGCAACAATCAGCCCCAGCATTTT	CASSPAGGNNQPQHF
TRBV11-3	TRBJ2-1	NA	NA	TGTGCCAGCAGCTTAGTAGACAATGAGCAGTTCTTC	CASSLVDNEQFF
TRBV15	TRBJ2-7	NA	NA	TGTGCCACCAGCAGAGATCTTGAAGGTAGCACGAGCTCCTACGAGCAGTACTTC	CATSRDLEGSTSSYEQYF
TRBV27	TRBJ1-1	NA	NA	TGTGCCAGCAGTTCGGGGTTCGGAAACACTGAAGCTTTCTTT	CASSSGFGNTEAFF
TRBV4-1	TRBJ2-2	NA	NA	TGCGCCAGCAGCCAAGGGACGGGGGCGAACACCGGGGAGCTGTTTTTT	CASSQGTGANTGELFF
TRBV5-4	TRBJ2-2	NA	NA	TGTGCCAGCAGCCCTGGACAGATTGGCACCGGGGAGCTGTTTTTT	CASSPGQIGTGELFF
TRBV4-3	TRBJ1-4	NA	NA	TGCGCCAGCAGCCAAGATGCAGGGAATAATGAAAAACTGTTTTTT	CASSQDAGNNEKLFF
TRBV5-1	TRBJ2-1	NA	TRBD2	TGCGCCAGCAGCTTGACCGCGGGGGGGTCGGGTGAGCAGTTCTTC	CASSLTAGGSGEQFF
TRBV6-6	TRBJ1-2	once	NA	TGTGCCAGCAGTTACCCCGGCAGGGGCTATGGCTACACCTTC	CASSYPGRGYGYTF
TRBV27	TRBJ2-7	NA	TRBD2	TGTGCCAGCAGTTTACTGCAGTCCACTAGCGGAACCTACGAGCAGTACTTC	CASSLLQSTSGTYEQYF
TRBV4-3	TRBJ2-5	NA	TRBD2	TGCGCCAGCAGCCAACAACCAACTAGCGGGGGGGCGGGGACCCAGTACTTC	CASSQQPTSGGAGTQYF
TRBV18	TRBJ2-5	NA	NA	TGTGCCAGCTCACCACTGGGTGCAGGGCAAGAGACCCAGTACTTC	CASSPLGAGQETQYF
TRBV7-9	TRBJ1-1	NA	TRBD1	TGTGCCAGCAGCCCCGGGACAGGGCGCCAAGGGGGAGAAGCTTTCTTT	CASSPGTGRQGGEAFF
TRBV7-8	TRBJ2-1	NA	TRBD2	TGTGCCAGCAGCTCGCGGGCGGGGGGCTCCCTTATCTATGAGCAGTTCTTC	CASSSRAGGSLIYEQFF
TRBV4-1	TRBJ2-6	NA	NA	TGCGCCAGCAGCCAAGAGGTGTCGGGTACTGGGGCCAACGTCCTGACTTTC	CASSQEVSGTGANVLTF
TRBV4-2	TRBJ1-5	NA	NA	TGTGCCAGCAGCCAAGAAGTACAGGCCTTTAAGCCCCAGCATTTT	CASSQEVQAFKPQHF
TRBV7-3	TRBJ2-1	NA	NA	TGTGCCAGCAGCTTAAGACAGTTCAATGAGCAGTTCTTC	CASSLRQFNEQFF
TRBV18	TRBJ1-1	NA	NA	TGTGCCAGCTCACCCCAGGGTTTGAACACTGAAGCTTTCTTT	CASSPQGLNTEAFF
TRBV7-2	TRBJ1-5	NA	NA	TGTGCCAGCAGCTTAAAATCGGAGCAGCCCCAGCATTTT	CASSLKSEQPQHF
TRBV5-4	TRBJ2-2	NA	TRBD1	TGTGCCAGCAGCTTATACAGGGGTGGCACCGGGGAGCTGTTTTTT	CASSLYRGGTGELFF
TRBV15	TRBJ2-1	once	NA	TGTGCCACCAGCCGGGAACTAGATTCATTGGAGCAGTTCTTC	CATSRELDSLEQFF
TRBV5-1	TRBJ1-2	NA	NA	TGCGCCAGCAGCTTGGCCCCAACAGGCTTCGATGATGGATATGGCTACACCTTC	CASSLAPTGFDDGYGYTF
TRBV30	TRBJ1-5	NA	NA	TGTGCCTGGAGTGTCACAGGGTGGGGTCAGCCCCAGCATTTT	CAWSVTGWGQPQHF
TRBV6-6	TRBJ1-5	NA	TRBD1	TGTGCCAGCAGTGCGACAGGGAATCAGCCCCAGCATTTT	CASSATGNQPQHF
TRBV13	TRBJ2-1	NA	TRBD2	TGTGCCAGCAGCCCCCCCCGGACTAGAACCAATGAGCAGTTCTTC	CASSPPRTRTNEQFF
TRBV27	TRBJ2-2	NA	NA	TGTGCCAGCACCCCCTTATCGGGAAGAACCGGGGAGCTGTTTTTT	CASTPLSGRTGELFF
TRBV4-1	TRBJ2-3	NA	NA	TGCGCCAGCAGCCAAGATTCACTAGCCGTCTCGTATTTT	CASSQDSLAVSYF
TRBV6-1	TRBJ2-7	NA	TRBD1	TGTGCCAGCAGTGACGGCGGGACAGGGTCCTACGAGCAGTACTTC	CASSDGGTGSYEQYF
TRBV14	TRBJ1-2	NA	NA	TGTGCCAGCAGCCAGGCGGCAGTTAACTATGGCTACACCTTC	CASSQAAVNYGYTF
TRBV7-9	TRBJ2-1	NA	NA	TGTGCCAGCAGCTTAGCGGGCCAGCTCTTTGAGCAGTTCTTC	CASSLAGQLFEQFF
TRBV4-1	TRBJ2-1	NA	NA	TGCGCCAGCAGCCATTGCGGGGAGCAGTTCTTC	CASSHCGEQFF
TRBV4-1	TRBJ2-1	NA	NA	TGCGCCAGCAGCCAAGGCTGGGGGCGCGAGGGTGAGCAGTTCTTC	CASSQGWGREGEQFF
TRBV4-1	TRBJ1-3	NA	TRBD1	TGCGCCAGCAGCCATCTACGACAGGGAGGCTCTGGAAACACCATATATTTT	CASSHLRQGGSGNTIYF